A single sample is the source of the 14 T cell receptor beta chains below, sequenced in a study of T cell responses to AZD1222 COVID-19 vaccine. Profiled with immunoSEQ multiplex PCR; TCRdb holds only in-frame clones, not every one. The data show more than 75,000 clones, with 90% to 95% seen just once and under 10% held by the top ten. The sample here was peripheral blood, taken on day 0 of AZD1222 vaccination. The source of these receptors is an adult in good health.

The genes are TRBV5-5 and TRBJ1-2; D remains unclear. Germline-derived CDR1 and CDR2 are SGHKS and YYEKEE (reference sequence). There are 13 residues in the CDR3. Trimming left V 4 bases short and J 8 bases short, with 15 bases between. The CDR3 loop reads CASSPDSPLGYTF. The CDR3 nucleotides are TGTGCCAGCAGCCCCGACTCCCCCCTAGGCTACACCTTC.

In regard to this clone: The junction differs from germline at one of its ends, possibly a read error. The CDR3 nucleotides are TGTGCCGGCAGGAGCGGGAGGGCCGTCGGGGAGCTGTTTTTT. Protein sequence: CAGRSGRAVGELFF. The chain is built from TRBV2 and TRBJ2-2, with 10 positions matching TRBD2. CDR1 SNHLY and CDR2 FYNNEI come from the germline V gene. CDR3 length equals 14 residues.

This rearrangement joins TRBV7-3 to TRBJ1-1; D might be TRBD1 (6 bases). V lost 5 bases, J lost 1 base, and 11 bases lay in between. This CDR3 has 14 residues. The germline CDR1 and CDR2 sequences are SGHTA and FQGTGA. The DNA for the CDR3 is TGTGCCAGCAGCCCGGGACACCGGAACACTGAAGCTTTCTTT. Protein: CASSPGHRNTEAFF. The full variable domain, its missing parts supplied by reference TRBV7-3 and TRBJ1-1, is GAGVSQTPSNKVTEKGKYVELRCDPISGHTALYWYRQSLGQGPEFLIYFQGTGAADDSGLPNDRFFAVRPEGSVSTLKIQRTERGDSAVYLCASSPGHRNTEAFFGQGTRLTVV.

The chain carries TRBV6-1 and TRBJ1-2, with 9 nucleotides matching TRBD1. The CDR3 is made up of 16 amino acids. Germline values: CDR1 MNHNS, CDR2 SASEGT. With 1 base clipped from V and 1 base from J, the junction kept 4 bases outside the gene matches. The DNA for the CDR3 is TGTGCCAGCAGTGAAGACGTGGGACAGGGTAACTATGGCTACACCTTC. Protein product: CASSEDVGQGNYGYTF.

This sequence joins TRBV6-5 and TRBJ2-7; D possibly corresponds to TRBD2 (6 bases). Germline V gene sequence: CDR1 MNHEY, CDR2 SVGAGI. The V and J ends lost 5 bases and 4 bases respectively, with 15 bases between them. The CDR3 is 14 amino acids. CDR3 sequence: CASSPGRSFYEQYF. CDR3 coding DNA: TGTGCCAGCAGTCCAGGGAGGAGCTTTTACGAGCAGTACTTC.

The chain recombines TRBV6-5 with TRBJ1-5; no clear D. CDR3 length: 15 residues. Germline V gene sequence: CDR1 MNHEY, CDR2 SVGAGI. The ends were cut back, 5 bases at V and 8 bases at J, with 19 bases in the middle. This CDR3 reads CASSNSPGPGKPQHF. The CDR3, as DNA: TGTGCCAGCAGTAACAGCCCCGGCCCGGGTAAGCCCCAGCATTTT.

The V and J genes are TRBV5-1 and TRBJ1-2; no clear D gene. Between the trimmed V and J ends, which lost 0 bases and 4 bases, there was a span of 7 bases. This CDR3 contains 13 residues. The germline V gene has CDR1 SGHRS and CDR2 YFSETQ. CDR3 DNA: TGCGCCAGCAGCTTGGGAGTATCCTATGGCTACACCTTC. Its protein product is CASSLGVSYGYTF.

This chain connects TRBV7-2 to TRBJ1-4; D is unresolved. V lost 6 bases and J 7 bases, leaving 15 bases between the germline ends. Germline V CDR1 and CDR2: SGHTA, FQGNSA. CDR3 length equals 14 residues. DNA of the CDR3: TGTGCCAGCAGGAAGAACCCCGGAGGTGAAAAACTGTTTTTT. Its translation is CASRKNPGGEKLFF.

This chain connects TRBV9 to TRBJ2-2; maybe TRBD2 (6 bases). From germline, CDR1 is SGDLS and CDR2 YYNGEE. This CDR3 is built from 15 residues. With 4 bases removed from V and 7 bases from J, the gap between germline ends came to 17 bases. DNA of the CDR3: TGTGCCAGCAGCCTTAGCGGTTGGGGGATCGGGGAGCTGTTTTTT. It encodes CASSLSGWGIGELFF.

The chain carries TRBV28 and TRBJ1-4; 11 bases match TRBD1. V was clipped by 1 base and J by 8 bases; unmatched bases: 6. There are 16 residues in the CDR3. Germline loops: CDR1 MDHEN, CDR2 SYDVKM. This chain's CDR3 is CASSLSGQGALEKLFF. The CDR3 nucleotides are TGTGCCAGCAGTTTATCAGGACAGGGGGCTTTGGAAAAACTGTTTTTT.

The J gene is TRBJ2-6, the V gene TRBV28; maybe TRBD2 (6 bases). CDR1 and CDR2 from the germline V gene are MDHEN and SYDVKM. Trimming pared 3 bases from V and 0 bases from J, leaving 15 bases between. The CDR3 length is 18 residues. This CDR3 reads CASSFGGWDNSGANVLTF. The CDR3 DNA reads as TGTGCCAGCAGTTTTGGGGGGTGGGATAACTCTGGGGCCAACGTCCTGACTTTC.

This sequence joins TRBV4-1 and TRBJ1-6; D gene ambiguous. CDR3 length: 14 amino acids. V lost 0 bases and J 8 bases, leaving 8 bases between the germline ends. Looked up from germline, CDR1 is MGHRA and CDR2 is YSYEKL. CDR3 nucleotide sequence: TGCGCCAGCAGCCAAGAGGTTCGGGATTCACCCCTCCACTTT. Translation: CASSQEVRDSPLHF.

The chain has TRBV5-1 and TRBJ1-1; TRBD1 might be the D (5 bases). Germline V gives CDR1 SGHRS, CDR2 YFSETQ. The CDR3 spans 15 residues. V lost 4 bases, J lost 4 bases, and 17 bases lay in between. The CDR3 loop is CASSRSQGVSTEAFF. The CDR3 nucleotides are TGCGCCAGCAGCCGTTCCCAGGGTGTATCCACTGAAGCTTTCTTT.

The chain recombines TRBV6-4 with TRBJ2-1; 10 bases agree with TRBD2. CDR3 length: 15 residues. The V and J ends lost 4 bases and 0 bases, in that order; junction bases with no gene match: 0. Germline lookup yields CDR1 MRHNA and CDR2 SNTAGT. CDR3 sequence reads: CASSASGGSYNEQFF. The CDR3, as DNA: TGTGCCAGCAGTGCTAGCGGGGGCTCCTACAATGAGCAGTTCTTC.